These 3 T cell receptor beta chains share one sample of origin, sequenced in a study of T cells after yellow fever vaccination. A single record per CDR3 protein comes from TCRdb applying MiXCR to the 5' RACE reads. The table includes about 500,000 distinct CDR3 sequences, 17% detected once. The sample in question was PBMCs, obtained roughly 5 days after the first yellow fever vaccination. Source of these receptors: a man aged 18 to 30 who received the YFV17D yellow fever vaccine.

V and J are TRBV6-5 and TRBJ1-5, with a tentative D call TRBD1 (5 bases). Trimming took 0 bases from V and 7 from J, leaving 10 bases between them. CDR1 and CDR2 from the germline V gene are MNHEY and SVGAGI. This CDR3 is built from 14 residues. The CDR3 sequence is CASSYSGGVQPQHF. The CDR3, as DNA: TGTGCCAGCAGTTACTCCGGGGGTGTGCAGCCCCAGCATTTT.

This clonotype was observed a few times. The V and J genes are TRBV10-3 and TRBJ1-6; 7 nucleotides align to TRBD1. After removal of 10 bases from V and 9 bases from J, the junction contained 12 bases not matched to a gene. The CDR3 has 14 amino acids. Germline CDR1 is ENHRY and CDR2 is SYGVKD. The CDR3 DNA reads TGTGCCACCCTCCCACAGGGGACGGGTTCACCCCTCCACTTT. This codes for CATLPQGTGSPLHF.

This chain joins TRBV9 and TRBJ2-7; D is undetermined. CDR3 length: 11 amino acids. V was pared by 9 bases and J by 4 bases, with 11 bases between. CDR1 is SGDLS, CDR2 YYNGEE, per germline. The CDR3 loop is CANLQQYEQYV. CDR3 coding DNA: TGTGCCAACCTACAGCAGTACGAGCAGTACGTC.